This T cell receptor (beta chain) originates from a study of cytomegalovirus exposure and HLA in healthy donors. Study in general: Unique TCRs from HLA-typed donors, approximately 80 million of them, were held in an early data release.

The CDR3 consists of 15 residues. The V end lost 1 base, the J end lost 1 base, and 10 bases lay between the germline ends. The germline V gene encodes CDR1 SEHNR and CDR2 FQNEAQ (reference sequence). The PCR used 60 Vbeta and 13 Jbeta primers. The table came from immunoSEQ multiplex PCR; TCRdb's copy has only in-frame clones and leaves some out. The sample yields around 140,000 clones, 70% seen once. The V call is TRBV7-9, the J call TRBJ1-1; no clear D gene. This clonotype originated in a woman aged 55-69 years in good health and CMV-seropositive. Specimen: PBMCs. CDR3 DNA sequence: TGTGCCAGCAGCTTAGTTGTGACGGGGAACACTGAAGCTTTCTTT. This encodes CASSLVVTGNTEAFF.